This T cell receptor (beta chain) was captured by sequencing in a study of vaccination and CD4 T cells after COVID-19. The overall study: Nasal swab PCR had shown SARS-CoV-2 positivity in the convalescent patients (about 10 mild cases, one severe case). Six male and four female convalescents took part, two of them Hispanic. Study results and caveats: The study found median SARS-CoV-2-reactive clonotypes rising from about 20 to 38, not significantly.

With regard to this clonotype: Its cognate antigen is unknown.

TCRdb re-derived calls from the PCR reads in MiXCR, one entry per CDR3 protein. The sample lists 15,000 to 20,000 distinct CDR3 sequences, roughly 60% seen once, with approximately 1% in the top ten. CDR1 and CDR2 from the germline V gene are ENHRY and SYGVKD. There are 15 residues in the CDR3. Trimming removed 6 bases from V and 3 bases from J; junction bases left unmatched: 5. The V gene is TRBV10-3, the J gene TRBJ2-4; 10 nucleotides line up with TRBD1. The receptor's source is a human donor who had recovered from COVID-19. The input for sequencing was CD4+ T cells from blood, taken before SARS-CoV-2 vaccination. The CDR3 DNA follows: TGTGCCATCAGCCCGACAGGGGGCGTCAAAAACATTCAGTACTTC. Protein: CAISPTGGVKNIQYF.